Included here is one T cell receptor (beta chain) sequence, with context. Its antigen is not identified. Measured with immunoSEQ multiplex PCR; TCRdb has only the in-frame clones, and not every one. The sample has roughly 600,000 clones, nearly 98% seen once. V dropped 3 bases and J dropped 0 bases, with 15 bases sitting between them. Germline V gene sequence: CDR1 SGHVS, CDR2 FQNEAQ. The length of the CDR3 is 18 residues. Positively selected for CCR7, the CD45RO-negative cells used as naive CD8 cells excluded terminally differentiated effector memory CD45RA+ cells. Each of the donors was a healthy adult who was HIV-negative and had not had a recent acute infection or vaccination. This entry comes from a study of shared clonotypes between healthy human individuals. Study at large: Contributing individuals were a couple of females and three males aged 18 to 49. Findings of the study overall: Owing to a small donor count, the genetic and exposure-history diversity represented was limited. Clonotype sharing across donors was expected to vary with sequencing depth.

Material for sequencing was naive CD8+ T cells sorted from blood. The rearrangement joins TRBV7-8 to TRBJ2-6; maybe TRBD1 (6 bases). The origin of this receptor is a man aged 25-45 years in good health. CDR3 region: CASSFDWDTYSGANVLTF. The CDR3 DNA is TGTGCCAGCAGCTTCGACTGGGACACGTACTCTGGGGCCAACGTCCTGACTTTC.